This record looks at one T cell receptor (beta chain) sequence and its context. Its antigen remains undetermined. No clone much larger than this one lies a single base away; base qualities are absent. The treatment or condition label on this specimen signifies: live attenuated yellow fever vaccine strain. At every blood-draw timepoint, two biological replicates of bulk PBMCs were collected. A standard Ficoll-Paque protocol was used to isolate PBMCs from peripheral blood. TriZol was used to extract RNA from bulk PBMCs, CD4 and CD8 fractions, and dextramer-positive and dextramer-negative fractions. Based on the germline V gene, the CDR1 and CDR2 sequences are SGHVS and FQNEAQ. The CDR3 starts with the cysteine, ends with the phenylalanine, and has 12 residues. The DNA shown is the 36-base CDR3, in frame from base 1. V lost 2 bases and J lost 4 bases; the stretch between them is 6 bases long. The sample is drawn from a study of T cells after yellow fever vaccination (dated by TCRdb to the late 2010s). Context from the whole study: The SMART-Seq v4 Ultra Low Input RNA kit was used to prepare libraries from fractions with low cell numbers. Blood was collected at multiple timepoints before and after primary and secondary immunization, and bulk PBMC replicates and cell subsets were isolated. To track T-cell clones before and after primary and booster YFV17D yellow fever vaccination, bulk TCR alpha and beta repertoires were sequenced longitudinally. Two healthy male donors, one aged 18 to 30 and one aged 30 to 40 years, made up the cohort.

Study-wide conclusions, independent of this receptor: A small fraction of clonotypes appeared in both the CD4 and CD8 compartments, likely as a result of convergent recombination. Computational filtering was required because FACS-sorted repertoires could contain abundant contaminating clonotypes from the bulk population. Only two donors were included in the study, so the extent to which the findings can be generalized is limited. The secondary T-cell response was found to be weaker but faster than the primary response, with a peak reached on day 5 rather than on day 15. After the booster, most clones that had expanded after primary vaccination were detected again (approximately 96% of CD4 and around nine tenths of CD8), suggesting broad maintenance of memory.

TCR cDNA was synthesized by 5'RACE template switching, through which a universal primer site and unique molecular identifiers were introduced. Priming of cDNA synthesis was performed from both the TCR alpha and TCR beta constant segments. Libraries were amplified in two PCR steps, with sample barcodes and sequencing adapters added in the second step. Sequencing of the libraries was done on either Illumina HiSeq 2500 (2x100 bp) or NovaSeq (2x150 bp). The original methods were these. Demultiplexing of reads and collapsing into UMI consensus sequences were performed with MIGEC, and V(D)J alignment was carried out with MiXCR. Using edgeR on replicate PBMC samples, clonotypes were called vaccine-responding if FDR was below 0.01 and the log2 fold change was above 5 up to day 15. Each bulk clonotype was labeled CD4 or CD8 based on which sequenced repertoire, CD4 or CD8, contained the clonotype at higher abundance. TCRdb passed the public sequencing reads through fastp at Q25 and MiXCR, retaining productive beta sequences. Every entry covers one CDR3 protein and lists the most common genes and DNA from its rows. TCRdb, rather than the study authors, made the V and J calls. The sample includes about 630,000 distinct CDR3 sequences, with around 12% observed a single time. Jointly, the top ten make up about 16% of the sample.

The V gene is TRBV7-8 and the J gene is TRBJ2-7; the D gene lacks a confident call. The sample was PBMCs, taken on the day of the yellow fever booster vaccination. The TCR originated in a man between 25 and 39 years old who received the YFV17D yellow fever vaccine. The DNA is TGTGCCAGCAGCTTAAACTGGTACGAGCAGTACTTC. Its coded protein is CASSLNWYEQYF.